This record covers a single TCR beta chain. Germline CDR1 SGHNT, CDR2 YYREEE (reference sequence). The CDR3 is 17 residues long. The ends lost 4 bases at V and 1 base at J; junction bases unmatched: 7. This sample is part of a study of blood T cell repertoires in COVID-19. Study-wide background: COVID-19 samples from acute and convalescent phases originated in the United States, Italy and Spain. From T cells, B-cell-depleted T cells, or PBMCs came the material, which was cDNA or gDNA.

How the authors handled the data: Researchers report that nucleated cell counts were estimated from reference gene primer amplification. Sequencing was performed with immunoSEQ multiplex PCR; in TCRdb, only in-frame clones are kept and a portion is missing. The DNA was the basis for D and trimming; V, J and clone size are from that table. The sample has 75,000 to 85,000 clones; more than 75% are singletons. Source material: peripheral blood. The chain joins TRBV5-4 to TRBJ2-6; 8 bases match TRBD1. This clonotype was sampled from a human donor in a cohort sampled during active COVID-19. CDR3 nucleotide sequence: TGTGCCAGCAGCCCCAGGGGGCTGTATTCTGGGGCCAACGTCCTGACTTTC. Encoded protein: CASSPRGLYSGANVLTF. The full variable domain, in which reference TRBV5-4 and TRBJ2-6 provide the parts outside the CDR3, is ETGVTQSPTHLIKTRGQQVTLRCSSQSGHNTVSWYQQALGQGPQFIFQYYREEENGRGNFPPRFSGLQFPNYSSELNVNALELDDSALYLCASSPRGLYSGANVLTFGAGSRLTVL.